This passage covers 13 T cell receptor beta chains from one sample sequenced in a study of blood T cells in healthy people across ages. Using a J-beta primer mix together with a sample-barcoded 5' primer, a second PCR was run for about 6 to 11 cycles. TCRdb fed the 5' RACE reads into MiXCR, producing one record per CDR3 protein. The sample lists 800,000 to 950,000 distinct CDR3 sequences, roughly 52% occurring once. Material: blood. The receptors come from a man aged 25-45 years in good health.

As concerns this clonotype: The conserved phenylalanine or tryptophan normally closing the CDR3 is absent here, so this likely arose from a read error. The gene calls are TRBV2 and TRBJ2-6; D gene uncertain. Germline lookup yields CDR1 SNHLY and CDR2 FYNNEI. With 3 bases removed from V and 4 bases from J, the gap between germline ends came to 10 bases. The CDR3 consists of 15 residues. DNA of the CDR3: TGTGCCAGCAGTGAGCAACTCGGCGGGGCCAACGTCCTGACTGTC. Its translation: CASSEQLGGANVLTV.

This sequence joins TRBV9 and TRBJ2-4; weak D call: TRBD1 (6 bases). The J call may be wrong; the DNA end is better matched by TRBJ2-7. The CDR3 spans 20 residues. Germline values: CDR1 SGDLS, CDR2 YYNGEE. The CDR3 sequence is CASSVAPTDRRSSPFYEQYF. CDR3 nucleotides: TGTGCCAGCAGCGTAGCCCCCACCGACAGGAGAAGTAGCCCTTTCTACGAGCAGTACTTC.

The chain uses TRBV6-6 and TRBJ2-3, with 10 bases lining up with TRBD2. This CDR3 comprises 15 residues. The germline V gene has CDR1 MNHNY and CDR2 SVGAGI (reference sequence). V shed 5 bases, J shed 3 bases, and the junction held 5 bases outside the gene matches. DNA for the CDR3: TGTGCCAGCAGTCCAGCGGGGGGGCAGACAGATACGCAGTATTTT. Residues: CASSPAGGQTDTQYF.

The J gene is TRBJ2-4, the V gene TRBV4-3; D remains ambiguous. The DNA end is a closer match to TRBJ2-7, so the J assignment may be wrong. The CDR3 length is 16 residues. Germline lookup yields CDR1 LGHNA and CDR2 YSLEER. Written as DNA, the CDR3 is TGCGCCAGCAGCCAAGAAGGCTCGGTACGGGTCTACGAGCAGTACTTC. Its protein product is CASSQEGSVRVYEQYF.

This clonotype showed up just once. The chain couples TRBV24-1 to TRBJ2-2, with 8 bases fitting TRBD1. CDR1 KGHDR and CDR2 SFDVKD come from the germline V gene. Trimming removed 1 base from V and 1 base from J; junction bases left unmatched: 4. This CDR3 has 17 amino acids. CDR3 amino acids: CATSDFTGTGNTGELFF. The CDR3 DNA is TGTGCCACCAGTGATTTTACCGGGACAGGGAACACCGGGGAGCTGTTTTTT.

The gene calls are TRBV23-1 and TRBJ2-5, with 7 bases lining up with TRBD1. The last part of the DNA fits TRBJ2-7 better; the J call may be wrong. TRBV23-1 is filed as an ORF, its function uncertain. The CDR3 consists of 13 residues. This chain's CDR3 is CASSTRGLGEQYF. The CDR3 DNA follows: TGCGCCAGCAGTACAAGGGGGCTCGGCGAGCAGTACTTC.

This clonotype was picked up many times. Germline is not matched at one junction end, which may reflect a read error. The chain joins TRBV5-1 to TRBJ2-2, with unresolved D. The CDR3 is 12 amino acids. Germline CDR1 and CDR2: SGHRS and YFSETQ. The CDR3 DNA sequence: TGTGCCAGCAGCCCGAACACCGGGGAGCTGTTTTTT. Translation: CASSPNTGELFF.

The V and J genes are TRBV12-3 or TRBV12-4 and TRBJ1-2; D is perhaps TRBD1 (6 bases). This CDR3 is 14 amino acids long. V lost 4 bases and J 7 bases, leaving 16 bases between the germline ends. CDR3 DNA sequence: TGTGCCAGCAGTTCTCTCGCAGGGGAAATTGGCTACACCTTC. This encodes CASSSLAGEIGYTF.

This clonotype was seen only a few times. The chain joins TRBV20-1 to TRBJ2-5; D is unresolved. The last part of the DNA fits TRBJ2-7 better; the J call may be wrong. From germline, CDR1 is DFQATT and CDR2 SNEGSKA (reference sequence). The CDR3 is 13 residues long. CDR3 loop: CSARKAASLEQYF. For the CDR3, the DNA is TGCAGTGCTAGGAAGGCAGCTTCCCTCGAGCAGTACTTC.

This clonotype was seen a single time. The chain joins TRBV7-2 to TRBJ2-7; perhaps TRBD1 as D (6 bases). V was pared by 5 bases and J by 7 bases, with 18 bases between. Germline V gives CDR1 SGHTA, CDR2 FQGNSA. The CDR3 contains 14 residues. The CDR3 spells CASSDRIGRNEQYF. The CDR3 DNA follows: TGTGCCAGCAGCGACAGGATCGGGCGCAATGAGCAGTACTTC.

This clonotype was detected a few times. The chain couples TRBV7-2 to TRBJ2-1; 8 bases map to TRBD1. CDR3 length equals 16 residues. Germline V gene sequence: CDR1 SGHTA, CDR2 FQGNSA. V gave up 1 base and J gave up 4 bases; unmatched junction bases: 6. The CDR3 coding sequence is TGTGCCAGCAGCTTAGATGGGACAGGCCCATACAATGAGCAGTTCTTC. Protein: CASSLDGTGPYNEQFF.

Only a few counts were recorded for this clonotype. The chain links TRBV24-1 to TRBJ2-1; 9 nucleotides align to TRBD1. The CDR3 length is 14 residues. Germline V gives CDR1 KGHDR, CDR2 SFDVKD. V gave up 4 bases and J gave up 6 bases; unmatched junction bases: 3. The CDR3 region has the DNA TGTGCCACCAGTGACCGGGACAGGGTCAATGAGCAGTTCTTC. It specifies CATSDRDRVNEQFF.

The count of this clonotype is one. The chain recombines TRBV28 with TRBJ2-1; either TRBD1 or TRBD2 may fit D (6 bases each). The V gene's germline CDR1 is MDHEN and CDR2 SYDVKM. Trimming took off 6 bases at V and 2 bases at J, with 17 bases between the two ends. The CDR3 is 16 residues long. The CDR3 DNA reads TGTGCCAGCAGCTTGGAGGGTGGGGGGCCCTACAATGAGCAGTTCTTC. Protein product: CASSLEGGGPYNEQFF.